This T cell receptor (beta chain) is from a study of blood T cell repertoires in COVID-19. Turning to the study itself: Sample material is recorded as cDNA or gDNA derived from T cells, B-cell-depleted T cells, or PBMCs.

In Seattle, patients joined the study during active infection and were tracked longitudinally. The authors' processing: The authors estimated nucleated cell counts from reference gene primer amplification. Measured with immunoSEQ multiplex PCR; TCRdb has only the in-frame clones, and not every one. The V and J calls and clone size come from that table; D and trimming were worked out from the DNA. There are 300,000 to 400,000 clones in the sample; roughly 88% occur only once, and 1.5% to 2% lies in the top ten. This clone has only a few counts. Trimming took off 5 bases at V and 2 bases at J, with 22 bases between the two ends. The CDR3 covers 18 residues. Germline assignment: CDR1 LNHDA and CDR2 SQIVND (reference sequence).

Sequencing was done on a sample of peripheral blood. The chain couples TRBV19 to TRBJ1-5; possible D gene TRBD1, 6 bases. The sequence derives from a woman aged 25 to 39 with COVID-19, enrolled during active disease. The CDR3 protein is CASSQTGSIIMGNQPQHF. DNA of the CDR3: TGTGCCAGTAGTCAGACAGGTTCCATCATAATGGGCAATCAGCCCCAGCATTTT. Full variable domain (missing parts from reference TRBV19 and TRBJ1-5): DGGITQSPKYLFRKEGQNVTLSCEQNLNHDAMYWYRQDPGQGLRLIYYSQIVNDFQKGDIAEGYSVSREKKESFPLTVTSAQKNPTAFYLCASSQTGSIIMGNQPQHFGDGTRLSIL.